The rows below give T cell receptor beta chains drawn from one sample of a study of T cells after yellow fever vaccination. A single record per CDR3 protein comes from TCRdb applying MiXCR to the 5' RACE reads. The data contain fewer than 100,000 distinct CDR3 sequences, 5.8% of them singletons. The material sequenced was CD8+ T cells sorted from PBMCs, taken 10 days after the yellow fever booster vaccination. The origin of the receptors is a man younger than 30 who received the YFV17D yellow fever vaccine. Each CDR3 is given with its conserved first and last residue. A D gene is named only where the DNA matches it firmly.

TRBJ2-2	NA	TRBV7-3	CASSPVGTPNTGELFF
TRBJ2-5	NA	TRBV10-3	CAISEDRDDPVETQYF
TRBJ2-1	TRBD2	TRBV7-6	CASSPPSGGYNEQFF
TRBJ2-7	NA	TRBV11-2	CASSPPSRHYEQYF
TRBJ2-7	NA	TRBV4-3	CASSPGDSYEQYF
TRBJ2-4	TRBD1	TRBV7-3	CASSDRDGNIQYF
TRBJ2-1	TRBD2	TRBV29-1	CSVEGWASGGYEQFF
TRBJ2-1	NA	TRBV4-1	CASSRGGPDEQFF
TRBJ2-7	NA	TRBV4-3	CASSQDIGDYEQYF
TRBJ1-6	NA	TRBV28	CASRPPGGWRNSPLHF
TRBJ1-2	NA	TRBV4-3	CASSQEAWGFHYGYTF
TRBJ1-5	NA	TRBV6-6	CASGEGSFYSNQPQHF
TRBJ2-1	TRBD2	TRBV20-1	CSARTSGTENEQFF
TRBJ2-3	NA	TRBV7-9	CASSLVLGADTQYF
TRBJ2-7	NA	TRBV7-6	CASSERDAGDEQYF
TRBJ2-2	TRBD2	TRBV6-2/TRBV6-3	CASSYFLGEGKGTGELFF
TRBJ1-2	NA	TRBV15	CATSRPGRNYGYTF
TRBJ2-1	NA	TRBV15	CATSAGTNNEQFF
TRBJ2-2	TRBD2	TRBV7-6	CASSSSGGKNTGELFF
TRBJ2-3	TRBD2	TRBV11-2	CASSGQTSGGEDTQYF
TRBJ1-3	NA	TRBV6-5	CASSYSGGNTIYF
TRBJ2-7	NA	TRBV12-3/TRBV12-4	CASSSQGTYEQYF
TRBJ2-1	TRBD2	TRBV4-2	CASSQNLPSGGYNEQFF
TRBJ2-1	NA	TRBV14	CASSQVYGLSSYNEQFF
TRBJ1-1	NA	TRBV4-1	CASSQGRGPRNTEAFF
TRBJ2-3	TRBD1	TRBV5-5	CASSPEGGTGGSDTQYF
TRBJ2-2	NA	TRBV4-3	CASSPGTTTGELFF
TRBJ1-2	NA	TRBV4-1	CASSQERGLLGNTWAPNYGYTF
TRBJ2-3	NA	TRBV7-2	CASSLPRLSTDTQYF
TRBJ1-6	NA	TRBV15	CATSRPDYNSPLHF
TRBJ2-6	NA	TRBV21-1	CASSKTSEEGAGANVLTF
TRBJ1-1	NA	TRBV4-1	CASSLTAPGLGTEAFF
TRBJ2-1	TRBD1	TRBV13	CASSHLTGYNEQFF
TRBJ2-1	NA	TRBV4-3	CASSQGTANYNEQFF
TRBJ2-5	NA	TRBV5-4	CASNLANSQETQYF
TRBJ2-5	NA	TRBV29-1	CSVEPILEETQYF
TRBJ2-3	TRBD1	TRBV6-5	CASSYGDRSTDTQYF
TRBJ1-1	NA	TRBV12-3/TRBV12-4	CASGSGTVREAFF
TRBJ1-4	TRBD1	TRBV15	CATSPSRGAQEKLFF
TRBJ1-1	NA	TRBV19	CASRKQANTEAFF
TRBJ2-1	NA	TRBV7-3	CASSLQGPYNEQFF
TRBJ2-7	NA	TRBV12-5	CASGLRPSSSYEQYF
TRBJ2-3	NA	TRBV5-1	CASRSLSTDTQYF